Below, 20 T cell receptor beta chains from the same sample are listed, as sequenced in a study of shared clonotypes between healthy human individuals. Data came from immunoSEQ multiplex PCR; TCRdb stores just in-frame clones and leaves some out. The data show over a million clones, about 98.5% seen once. The specimen was naive CD4+ T cells sorted from blood. As to subset: CD45RA+ positively selected. The receptors here all came from a man aged 25 to 45 in good health.

Note on this clone: Other DNA sequences from this sample encode an identical CDR3 as well. The chain uses TRBV28 and TRBJ2-7; TRBD1 matches 7 bases. This CDR3 spans 12 amino acids. V lost 6 bases, J lost 4 bases, and 3 bases stayed unmatched. Germline V gene lookup returns CDR1 MDHEN and CDR2 SYDVKM. Here the CDR3 reads CASSLQGYEQYF. The DNA of the CDR3 is TGTGCCAGCAGCCTACAGGGGTACGAGCAGTACTTC.

The V call is TRBV13, the J call TRBJ2-3; 10 bases match TRBD2. The CDR3 totals 17 residues. The germline V gene encodes CDR1 PRHDT and CDR2 FYEKMQ (reference sequence). V shed 2 bases, J shed 4 bases, and the junction held 9 bases outside the gene matches. The chain's CDR3 is CASSLSAVLAGSDTQYF. As DNA, the CDR3 is TGTGCCAGCAGCTTAAGCGCCGTACTAGCGGGATCAGATACGCAGTATTTT.

This chain uses TRBV5-4 with TRBJ1-1; D is possibly TRBD1 (5 bases). From germline, CDR1 is SGHNT and CDR2 YYREEE (reference sequence). The germline V and J ends were trimmed by 5 bases and 7 bases, with 21 bases remaining between them. This CDR3 spans 15 amino acids. The CDR3 loop is CASRSVGVRTGEAFF. As DNA, the CDR3 is TGTGCCAGCAGATCCGTGGGGGTCCGAACGGGTGAAGCTTTCTTT.

V usage is TRBV15 and J usage is TRBJ2-3; 8 bases fit TRBD1. The CDR3 consists of 14 residues. Germline CDR1 and CDR2: LNHNV and YYDKDF (reference sequence). Trimming took 3 bases from V and 2 from J; bases not matched to a gene: 1. The CDR3 protein is CATSRTGDTDTQYF. In DNA form, the CDR3 reads TGTGCCACCAGCAGGACAGGGGACACAGATACGCAGTATTTT.

The count of this clone is one. The chain is built from TRBV4-3 and TRBJ2-3, with TRBD1 as a possible D gene (6 bases). CDR3 length equals 16 residues. Deletions cut 1 base from V and 6 bases from J, with 17 bases between. Germline CDR1 is LGHNA and CDR2 is YSLEER. For the CDR3, the DNA is TGCGCCAGCAGCCAAGGGGAGAGGGGGACGACCGATACGCAGTATTTT. Residues: CASSQGERGTTDTQYF.

The gene calls are TRBV4-1 and TRBJ2-7; weak D call: TRBD1 (6 bases). The V end was cut by 7 bases, the J end by 0 bases, with 13 bases between. Per germline, CDR1 MGHRA and CDR2 YSYEKL. The CDR3 loop spans 14 amino acids. The CDR3 is CASKLRTASYEQYF. In nucleotides, the CDR3 is TGCGCCAGCAAATTACGGACAGCCTCCTACGAGCAGTACTTC.

This clone has just one count. The chain carries TRBV5-1 and TRBJ2-1, with 7 bases aligning to TRBD1. V trimming: 4 bases; J trimming: 7 bases; junction bases outside the gene matches: 11. The CDR3 contains 15 residues. From germline, CDR1 is SGHRS and CDR2 YFSETQ. The CDR3: CASSQGQSVLNEQFF. CDR3 bases: TGCGCCAGCAGCCAGGGACAGTCCGTCCTAAATGAGCAGTTCTTC.

The J gene is TRBJ1-2, the V gene TRBV19, with TRBD1 as a possible D gene (6 bases). Germline V gives CDR1 LNHDA, CDR2 SQIVND (reference sequence). Trimming took 6 bases from V and 1 from J, leaving 12 bases between them. CDR3 length: 14 amino acids. The CDR3 nucleotides are TGTGCCAGTAGGAGGGACAACTATAACTATGGCTACACCTTC. Translating gives CASRRDNYNYGYTF. Variable domain in full (rest from reference TRBV19 and TRBJ1-2): DGGITQSPKYLFRKEGQNVTLSCEQNLNHDAMYWYRQDPGQGLRLIYYSQIVNDFQKGDIAEGYSVSREKKESFPLTVTSAQKNPTAFYLCASRRDNYNYGYTFGSGTRLTVV.

A remark on this clone: This CDR3 fails to terminate in the conserved phenylalanine or tryptophan, so it likely reflects a read error. Because the CDR3's place on the DNA is in doubt, the DNA is left out and the CDR3 is given as listed by TCRdb. CDR3: CASSLRQAAAVM. The gene calls are TRBV27 and TRBJ1-2; the DNA was not compared with TRBD1, the D call given in the table. Both ends counted, the CDR3 spans 12 residues. Germline CDR1 and CDR2: MNHEY and SMNVEV (reference sequence).

The V gene is TRBV30, the J gene TRBJ1-2; TRBD1 agrees at 7 bases. This CDR3 spans 13 amino acids. With 4 bases clipped from V and 4 bases from J, the junction kept 6 bases outside the gene matches. CDR1 and CDR2 from the germline V gene are GTSNPN and SVGIG (reference sequence). CDR3 nucleotides: TGTGCCTGGAAACGAGACAGGGTCTATGGCTACACCTTC. It encodes CAWKRDRVYGYTF.

V gene TRBV7-9 combines with J gene TRBJ1-2; D is uncertain. The CDR3 contains 13 residues. The germline CDR1 and CDR2 sequences are SEHNR and FQNEAQ (reference sequence). V lost 5 bases, J lost 7 bases, and 14 bases lay in between. The CDR3 protein is CASSPPGTGGYTF. The DNA for the CDR3 is TGTGCCAGCAGCCCTCCAGGAACGGGTGGCTACACCTTC. Variable domain in full (rest from reference TRBV7-9 and TRBJ1-2): DTGVSQNPRHKITKRGQNVTFRCDPISEHNRLYWYRQTLGQGPEFLTYFQNEAQLEKSRLLSDRFSAERPKGSFSTLEIQRTEQGDSAMYLCASSPPGTGGYTFGSGTRLTVV.

V gene TRBV7-3 combines with J gene TRBJ2-3; 10 bases are shared with TRBD1. This CDR3 contains 15 residues. Germline V lookup: CDR1 SGHTA, CDR2 FQGTGA. The V and J ends lost 4 bases and 5 bases, in that order; junction bases with no gene match: 6. The chain's CDR3 is CASSSTTGGIDTQYF. The CDR3 DNA reads TGTGCCAGCAGCTCCACGACAGGGGGCATAGATACGCAGTATTTT. Using reference TRBV7-3 and TRBJ2-3 for the parts outside the CDR3, the full variable domain is GAGVSQTPSNKVTEKGKYVELRCDPISGHTALYWYRQSLGQGPEFLIYFQGTGAADDSGLPNDRFFAVRPEGSVSTLKIQRTERGDSAVYLCASSSTTGGIDTQYFGPGTRLTVL.

The chain combines TRBV11-1 with TRBJ2-1; D remains unclear. V dropped 10 bases and J dropped 5 bases, with 12 bases sitting between them. Looked up from germline, CDR1 is SGHAT and CDR2 is FQDESV (reference sequence). There are 12 residues in the CDR3. The CDR3 DNA reads TGTGCCACCCGGAAAACCCACAATGAGCAGTTCTTC. This sequence encodes CATRKTHNEQFF.

V usage is TRBV5-1 and J usage is TRBJ1-4; D possibly corresponds to TRBD1 (5 bases). Germline V CDR1 and CDR2: SGHRS, YFSETQ. The CDR3 covers 15 residues. Trimming removed 1 base at V and 2 bases at J, with 9 bases between. In nucleotides, the CDR3 is TGCGCCAGCAGCTTGAGGGACGGGACTAATGAAAAACTGTTTTTT. This gives the protein CASSLRDGTNEKLFF.

CDR3 DNA: TGCGCCAGCAGAGTGGATTCCACAGATACGCAGTATTTT. Protein product: CASRVDSTDTQYF. The J gene is TRBJ2-3, the V gene TRBV5-1; D gene unclear. The CDR3 length is 13 residues. V dropped 5 bases and J dropped 2 bases, with 9 bases sitting between them. Germline CDR1 reads SGHRS; CDR2 reads YFSETQ. The whole variable domain, remainder taken from reference TRBV5-1 and TRBJ2-3, is KAGVTQTPRYLIKTRGQQVTLSCSPISGHRSVSWYQQTPGQGLQFLFEYFSETQRNKGNFPGRFSGRQFSNSRSEMNVSTLELGDSALYLCASRVDSTDTQYFGPGTRLTVL.

On this clone itself: Additional DNA sequences in this sample encode the identical CDR3. The gene calls are TRBV7-2 and TRBJ2-1; D unresolved. V lost 3 bases and J lost 0, with 6 bases in between. This CDR3 region has 14 residues. Germline V CDR1 and CDR2: SGHTA, FQGNSA. The CDR3 coding sequence is TGTGCCAGCAGCTTGTCCAGCTCCTACAATGAGCAGTTCTTC. Its protein is CASSLSSSYNEQFF.

J is TRBJ1-1 and V is TRBV10-3; maybe TRBD1 (6 bases). V shed 3 bases and J shed 9 bases, with 8 bases lying between them. The CDR3 has 11 residues. CDR1 and CDR2 (germline): ENHRY, SYGVKD. The chain's CDR3 is CAISETGQAFF. The DNA of the CDR3 is TGTGCCATCAGTGAAACAGGGCAAGCTTTCTTT.

This chain uses TRBV2 with TRBJ2-1, with 12 bases matching TRBD2. Per the germline V gene, CDR1 is SNHLY and CDR2 is FYNNEI. The CDR3 contains 15 residues. V was clipped by 4 bases and J by 8 bases; unmatched bases: 6. In DNA, the CDR3 is TGTGCCAGCAGTGTTCGACTAGCGGGAGTATATGAGCAGTTCTTC. Translated, it gives CASSVRLAGVYEQFF.

V is TRBV2 and J is TRBJ2-3; 11 bases map to TRBD1. The junction had 5 bases not matched to a gene; V was cut back by 4 bases and J by 5 bases. The CDR3 has 15 amino acids. Germline V gene sequence: CDR1 SNHLY, CDR2 FYNNEI. CDR3 region: CASSGRDRGIDTQYF. CDR3 DNA: TGTGCCAGCAGTGGAAGGGACAGGGGGATAGATACGCAGTATTTT. The entire variable domain, with the rest obtained from reference TRBV2 and TRBJ2-3, is as follows: EPEVTQTPSHQVTQMGQEVILRCVPISNHLYFYWYRQILGQKVEFLVSFYNNEISEKSEIFDDQFSVERPDGSNFTLKIRSTKLEDSAMYFCASSGRDRGIDTQYFGPGTRLTVL.

This chain links TRBV14 with TRBJ2-1, with D perhaps TRBD2 (6 bases). The CDR3 totals 15 residues. CDR1 and CDR2 (germline): SGHDN, FVKESK. With 3 bases removed from V and 3 bases from J, the gap between germline ends came to 12 bases. CDR3 residues: CASSHSTSYYNEQFF. CDR3 DNA: TGTGCCAGCAGCCACAGTACTAGCTACTACAATGAGCAGTTCTTC.